Each of the 22 T cell receptor beta chains below was sequenced from the same sample in a study of control samples from healthy donors and cancer patients. TCRdb keeps only in-frame clones here, not all; method: immunoSEQ multiplex PCR. The data show around 86,000 clones, approximately 90% seen once. Sequencing was done on a sample of PBMCs. Every receptor here comes from a woman in her fifties or sixties with head and neck cancer.

Written as DNA, the CDR3 is TGCAGCGTTGGCCTAGCCGACACCTACAATGAGCAGTTCTTC. Its translation is CSVGLADTYNEQFF. The J gene is TRBJ2-1, the V gene TRBV29-1; D possibly corresponds to TRBD2 (5 bases). From germline, CDR1 is SQVTM and CDR2 ANQGSEA. The CDR3 contains 14 residues. V lost 4 bases to trimming and J lost 2 bases, with 12 bases between them.

The genes are TRBV19 and TRBJ1-2, with TRBD1 matching 7 bases. J lost 7 bases, V lost 6 bases, and 11 bases had no gene match. In germline, CDR1 is LNHDA, CDR2 SQIVND (reference sequence). The CDR3 is 14 amino acids. CDR3 bases: TGTGCCAGTAGAAACAGGGGAGCGAGCGGTGGCTACACCTTC. Its protein is CASRNRGASGGYTF.

The chain is built from TRBV27 and TRBJ1-6, with a possible D match to TRBD1 (6 bases). Germline CDR1 reads MNHEY; CDR2 reads SMNVEV (reference sequence). This CDR3 spans 15 amino acids. V lost 2 bases and J 10 bases, leaving 15 bases between the germline ends. CDR3 residues: CASSLNGTPQSPLHF. CDR3 DNA: TGTGCCAGCAGTTTAAACGGGACACCCCAATCACCCCTCCACTTT.

This clone has only a few counts. The rearrangement links TRBV4-3 to TRBJ1-5; D call uncertain. The V end lost 0 bases, the J end lost 8 bases, and 20 bases lay between the germline ends. This CDR3 has 17 residues. Germline lookup yields CDR1 LGHNA and CDR2 YSLEER. The CDR3 spells CASSQEALGKDAEPQHF. CDR3 nucleotides: TGCGCCAGCAGCCAAGAGGCGTTAGGGAAAGATGCGGAGCCCCAGCATTTT.

This chain joins TRBV7-9 and TRBJ1-5; D is perhaps TRBD1 (6 bases). V lost 5 bases, J lost 2 bases, and 10 bases lay in between. CDR1 is SEHNR and CDR2 is FQNEAQ in the germline V gene (reference sequence). CDR3 length: 14 amino acids. The chain's CDR3 is CASSKQGGNQPQHF. CDR3 DNA: TGTGCCAGCAGCAAACAGGGCGGCAATCAGCCCCAGCATTTT.

J is TRBJ2-7 and V is TRBV4-1; D is ambiguous. Trimming took off 4 bases at V and 3 bases at J, with 13 bases between the two ends. The CDR3 consists of 14 residues. CDR1 and CDR2 from the germline V gene are MGHRA and YSYEKL. This CDR3 reads CASSRRTEGYEQYF. In DNA, the CDR3 is TGCGCCAGCAGCCGAAGAACAGAAGGCTACGAGCAGTACTTC.

CDR3 protein: CASSLGLAGAETQYF. In DNA form, the CDR3 reads TGTGCCAGCAGCCTAGGACTAGCGGGAGCAGAGACCCAGTACTTC. The chain employs TRBV7-9 and TRBJ2-5; 13 nucleotides match TRBD2. This CDR3 contains 15 residues. With V trimmed by 5 bases and J by 4 bases, 4 bases remained unmatched. Germline values: CDR1 SEHNR, CDR2 FQNEAQ (reference sequence).

The chain is built from TRBV18 and TRBJ2-5; D unresolved. This CDR3 contains 14 residues. Germline CDR1 and CDR2: KGHSH and LQKENI. Trimming left V 6 bases short and J 0 bases short, with 11 bases between. In DNA, the CDR3 is TGTGCCAGCTCTCTTCAGGTGGACCAAGAGACCCAGTACTTC. It encodes CASSLQVDQETQYF.

The CDR3 sequence is CASSQAGTGWEKLFF. CDR3 sequence (DNA): TGCGCCAGCAGCCAAGCCGGGACAGGGTGGGAAAAACTGTTTTTT. The chain is built from TRBV4-1 and TRBJ1-4, with 9 bases matching TRBD1. V was clipped by 1 base and J by 8 bases; unmatched bases: 5. The CDR3 length is 15 residues. CDR1 is MGHRA, CDR2 YSYEKL, per germline.

V gene TRBV30 combines with J gene TRBJ2-5; the match to TRBD1 covers 8 bases. Germline V gene sequence: CDR1 GTSNPN, CDR2 SVGIG (reference sequence). The CDR3 runs to 13 residues. Trimming cost V 5 bases and J 4 bases; bases outside gene matches: 6. The DNA for the CDR3 is TGTGCCTGGGACAGGGGTGGTCGAGAGACCCAGTACTTC. Amino acid sequence: CAWDRGGRETQYF.

V is TRBV5-8 and J is TRBJ2-5; D is uncertain. V lost 2 bases and J lost 5, with 1 base in between. Germline lookup yields CDR1 SGHTS and CDR2 YDEGEE. The CDR3 covers 10 residues. The CDR3 DNA follows: TGTGCCAGCAGCTTCGAGACCCAGTACTTC. Its translation is CASSFETQYF.

This chain links TRBV5-4 with TRBJ2-2; D possibly matches TRBD1 or TRBD2 (6 bases each). Trimming removed 0 bases at V and 8 bases at J, with 14 bases between. CDR3 length: 15 amino acids. Germline V gene sequence: CDR1 SGHNT, CDR2 YYREEE (reference sequence). DNA of the CDR3: TGTGCCAGCAGCTTGGCCGGGGGCGGGGCGGGGGAGCTGTTTTTT. Amino acid sequence: CASSLAGGGAGELFF.

This clone occurred a few times. The rearrangement uses TRBV6-5 and TRBJ2-3, with TRBD2 as a possible D gene (6 bases). There are 16 residues in the CDR3. V was clipped by 3 bases and J by 3 bases, with 16 bases between them. Germline CDR1 is MNHEY and CDR2 is SVGAGI. This CDR3 is CASSYPWGLSTDTQYF. The CDR3 coding sequence is TGTGCCAGCAGTTATCCGTGGGGACTGTCGACAGATACGCAGTATTTT.

The chain is built from TRBV29-1 and TRBJ1-1, with unresolved D. Germline V lookup: CDR1 SQVTM, CDR2 ANQGSEA. V was trimmed by 4 bases and J by 4 bases, leaving 7 bases between them. This CDR3 region has 11 residues. CDR3: CSVGTGTEAFF. DNA of the CDR3: TGCAGCGTTGGGACCGGCACTGAAGCTTTCTTT.

This clone was seen more than once but under ten times. This chain joins TRBV10-2 and TRBJ2-5, with D perhaps matching TRBD1 or TRBD2 (5 bases each). CDR1 is WSHSY, CDR2 SAAADI, per germline. Trimming removed 0 bases from V and 3 bases from J, with 17 bases in between. This CDR3 has 17 residues. This chain's CDR3 is CASSESWFTGQEETQYF. In DNA form, the CDR3 reads TGCGCCAGCAGTGAGTCGTGGTTTACGGGGCAGGAAGAGACCCAGTACTTC.

V is TRBV10-2 and J is TRBJ2-7, with a tentative D call TRBD2 (5 bases). The CDR3 consists of 14 residues. V was cut by 4 bases and J by 5 bases, with 15 bases left in between. Germline V lookup: CDR1 WSHSY, CDR2 SAAADI. The CDR3 spells CASSASGKDDEQYF. DNA for the CDR3: TGCGCCAGCAGTGCCTCCGGGAAGGACGACGAGCAGTACTTC.

The CDR3 is CASSGQGRTTNEKLFF. Written as DNA, the CDR3 is TGCGCCAGCAGCGGGCAGGGACGGACAACTAATGAAAAACTGTTTTTT. The chain carries TRBV5-1 and TRBJ1-4; D perhaps matches TRBD1 (5 bases). The germline V gene encodes CDR1 SGHRS and CDR2 YFSETQ. This CDR3 has 16 residues. V was trimmed by 4 bases and J by 0 bases, leaving 13 bases between them. The full variable domain, completed using reference TRBV5-1 and TRBJ1-4, is KAGVTQTPRYLIKTRGQQVTLSCSPISGHRSVSWYQQTPGQGLQFLFEYFSETQRNKGNFPGRFSGRQFSNSRSEMNVSTLELGDSALYLCASSGQGRTTNEKLFFGSGTQLSVL.

The chain couples TRBV7-8 to TRBJ1-5; a weak D match, TRBD1 (6 bases). The germline V gene encodes CDR1 SGHVS and CDR2 FQNEAQ. The CDR3 is made up of 18 amino acids. The V gene lost 0 bases and the J gene lost 1 base, with 16 bases spanning the gap. In DNA form, the CDR3 reads TGTGCCAGCAGCTTAGCCTCCGGGGGCCTAAGGAGCAATCAGCCCCAGCATTTT. It encodes CASSLASGGLRSNQPQHF.

The chain links TRBV10-1 to TRBJ2-7; no firm D call. Deletions cut 3 bases from V and 3 bases from J, with 12 bases between. This CDR3 has 14 amino acids. Germline loops: CDR1 WNHNN, CDR2 SYGVQD (reference sequence). CDR3 coding DNA: TGCGCCAGCAGTGAAGCCGGAGATTTCTACGAGCAGTACTTC. Translation gives CASSEAGDFYEQYF.

In regard to this clone: An end of the junction does not agree with germline; a read error may underlie this. The chain has TRBV7-7 and TRBJ1-5, with D possibly being TRBD1 (5 bases). Germline CDR1 reads SSHAT; CDR2 reads FNYEAQ (reference sequence). This CDR3 contains 15 residues. This CDR3 is CASSLCFRDDQPQHF. As DNA, the CDR3 is TGTGCTAGCAGCTTATGTTTTAGGGACGATCAGCCCCAGCATTTT. Using reference TRBV7-7 and TRBJ1-5 for the parts outside the CDR3, the full variable domain is GAGVSQSPRYKVTKRGQDVTLRCDPISSHATLYWYQQALGQGPEFLTYFNYEAQPDKSGLPSDRFSAERPEGSISTLTIQRTEQRDSAMYRCASSLCFRDDQPQHFGDGTRLSIL.

The chain links TRBV30 to TRBJ2-7, with a tentative D call TRBD1 (6 bases). CDR3 size: 12 residues. Germline lookup yields CDR1 GTSNPN and CDR2 SVGIG (reference sequence). The V and J ends lost 8 bases and 2 bases respectively, with 13 bases between them. For the CDR3, the DNA is TGTGCCGGGACCGGACAGACCTACGAGCAGTACTTC. As protein: CAGTGQTYEQYF.

The chain links TRBV11-2 to TRBJ2-4; 9 positions match TRBD1. The junction had 9 bases not matched to a gene; V was cut back by 5 bases and J by 7 bases. This CDR3 is 15 amino acids long. Germline CDR1 and CDR2: SGHAT and FQNNGV. As DNA, the CDR3 is TGTGCCAGCAGCCAGGGAGGGACAGGGCAGAACATTCAGTACTTC. Translated, it gives CASSQGGTGQNIQYF. Looking up the rest from reference TRBV11-2 and TRBJ2-4 gives the full variable domain: EAGVAQSPRYKIIEKRQSVAFWCNPISGHATLYWYQQILGQGPKLLIQFQNNGVVDDSQLPKDRFSAERLKGVDSTLKIQPAKLEDSAVYLCASSQGGTGQNIQYFGAGTRLSVL.